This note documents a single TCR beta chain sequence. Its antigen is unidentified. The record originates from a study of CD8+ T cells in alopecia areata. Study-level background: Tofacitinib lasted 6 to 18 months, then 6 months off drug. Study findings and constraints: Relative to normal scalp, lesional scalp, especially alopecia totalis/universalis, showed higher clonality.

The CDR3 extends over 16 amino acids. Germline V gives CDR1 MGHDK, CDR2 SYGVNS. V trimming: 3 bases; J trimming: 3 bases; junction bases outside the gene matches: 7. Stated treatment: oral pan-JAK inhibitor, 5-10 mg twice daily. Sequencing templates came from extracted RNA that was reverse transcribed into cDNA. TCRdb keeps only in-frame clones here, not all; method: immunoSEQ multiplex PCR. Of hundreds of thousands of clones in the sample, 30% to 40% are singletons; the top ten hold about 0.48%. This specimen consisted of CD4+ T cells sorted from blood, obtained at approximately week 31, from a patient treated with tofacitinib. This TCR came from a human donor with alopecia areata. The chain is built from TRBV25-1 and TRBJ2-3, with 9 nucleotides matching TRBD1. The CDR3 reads CASSDSTGTGTDTQYF. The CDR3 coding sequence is TGTGCCAGCAGTGATTCGACCGGGACAGGGACAGATACGCAGTATTTT.